Detailed here is one T cell receptor (beta chain). This CDR3 spans 20 amino acids. The V end was cut by 2 bases, the J end by 0 bases, with 26 bases between. Germline assignment: CDR1 MNHEY and CDR2 SMNVEV (reference sequence). This record comes from a study of PD-L1 blockade in urothelial cancer. Stated time point: pretreatment peripheral blood. The data were produced by immunoSEQ multiplex PCR, yet TCRdb's version contains in-frame clones alone and is incomplete. Altogether 30,000 to 40,000 clones are present, over 75% being singletons, with the ten largest covering about 15%. The rearrangement uses TRBV27 and TRBJ2-7; maybe TRBD2 (5 bases). The sequence was collected from a man between 60 and 70 years old with urothelial cancer. The source was PBMCs, collected around atezolizumab (anti-PD-L1) treatment. CDR3: CASSLRGFETRGLSSYEQYF. The CDR3 bases are TGTGCCAGCAGTTTACGCGGTTTTGAAACTCGGGGTTTAAGCTCCTACGAGCAGTACTTC.